Presented here are 24 T cell receptor beta chains from one specimen sequenced in a study of persistence of HIV-infected CD4 T cells. No antigen is known for these receptors. Overlapping HIV-1 Gag 15-mer peptides at 0.8 to 1 ug per peptide per mL were used. Memory cells lacking CD40L and CD69 with high CD45RO were sorted. The libraries were made with immunoSEQ version 4 in survey mode. Assay: immunoSEQ multiplex PCR; the TCRdb copy retains only in-frame clones and omits some. Among roughly 35,000 clones, 75% to 85% were seen once, and the ten largest hold 0.9% to 1%. The sequencing used cultured CD4+ T cells from PBMCs, collected from a patient who received antiretroviral therapy. These receptors all stem from an adult with HIV. The donor label of this sample is uncertain.

This chain connects TRBV7-8 to TRBJ2-3; TRBD2 matches at 7 bases. CDR1 is SGHVS, CDR2 FQNEAQ, per germline. The trim removed 0 bases at V and 3 bases at J, leaving 3 bases unmatched. This CDR3 comprises 15 residues. The CDR3: CASSLASGETDTQYF. The CDR3 coding sequence is TGTGCCAGCAGCTTAGCGAGCGGGGAAACAGATACGCAGTATTTT.

The chain is built from TRBV3-1 (or the pseudogene TRBV3-2) and TRBJ2-1; D uncertain. This CDR3 is 12 amino acids long. Trimming stripped 4 bases from V and 6 bases from J, with 7 bases between. The germline V gene has CDR1 LGHDT and CDR2 YNNKEL (reference sequence). CDR3 sequence: CASSRGGNEQFF. The CDR3 DNA follows: TGTGCCAGCAGCCGAGGCGGCAATGAGCAGTTCTTC.

The J gene is TRBJ2-1, the V gene TRBV2; D is possibly TRBD2 (6 bases). Deletions cut 5 bases from V and 9 bases from J, with 26 bases between. Germline V lookup: CDR1 SNHLY, CDR2 FYNNEI. This CDR3 spans 17 amino acids. This CDR3 is CASSKTRDGSRTPEQFF. CDR3 coding DNA: TGTGCCAGCAGTAAAACGCGGGACGGCTCGCGGACTCCTGAGCAGTTCTTC.

The chain is built from TRBV5-6 and TRBJ1-1; D is perhaps TRBD1 (5 bases). The CDR3 has 14 amino acids. Per germline, CDR1 SGHDT and CDR2 YYEEEE. V was trimmed by 4 bases and J by 5 bases, leaving 15 bases between them. The CDR3 here is CASSQGTLGTEAFF. CDR3 nucleotides: TGTGCCAGCAGCCAAGGGACCCTCGGGACTGAAGCTTTCTTT.

The rearrangement links TRBV27 to TRBJ1-2; 11 bases are shared with TRBD1. V lost 7 bases and J lost 5; bases outside the gene matches: 6. CDR1 and CDR2 from the germline V gene are MNHEY and SMNVEV (reference sequence). CDR3 size: 14 residues. The CDR3, as DNA: TGTGCCAGCACCCGGACAGGGGGCATGTATGGCTACACCTTC. This encodes CASTRTGGMYGYTF.

The chain combines TRBV6-5 with TRBJ1-5; D is unclear. This CDR3 spans 11 amino acids. V was cut by 5 bases and J by 3 bases, with 2 bases left in between. Germline-derived CDR1 and CDR2 are MNHEY and SVGAGI. CDR3 DNA: TGTGCCAGCAGTCCCAATCAGCCCCAGCATTTT. Translating gives CASSPNQPQHF.

This clone turned up a few times. The chain recombines TRBV5-8 with TRBJ1-1, with D uncertain. Trimming left V 4 bases short and J 11 bases short, with 12 bases between. The germline V gene has CDR1 SGHTS and CDR2 YDEGEE. This CDR3 region has 11 residues. The chain's CDR3 is CASSRPFKAFF. In DNA, the CDR3 is TGTGCCAGCAGCCGCCCCTTTAAGGCTTTCTTT.

This sequence joins TRBV2 and TRBJ1-2; 8 nucleotides match TRBD1. After removal of 10 bases from V and 7 bases from J, the junction contained 11 bases not matched to a gene. Per the germline V gene, CDR1 is SNHLY and CDR2 is FYNNEI. The CDR3 has 13 amino acids. This CDR3 is CATNRGTGGGYTF. CDR3 sequence (DNA): TGTGCCACCAACCGAGGGACAGGCGGTGGCTACACCTTC.

The chain combines TRBV30 with TRBJ2-7; 7 bases match TRBD1. CDR1 and CDR2 from the germline V gene are GTSNPN and SVGIG (reference sequence). This CDR3 has 13 residues. V was pared by 3 bases and J by 2 bases, with 4 bases of the junction left unmatched. In DNA form, the CDR3 reads TGTGCCTGGAGGGGACAGCAAGCCTACGAGCAGTACTTC. Residues: CAWRGQQAYEQYF.

This sequence joins TRBV29-1 and TRBJ1-3; weak D call: TRBD1 (6 bases). The CDR3 is 14 amino acids. V gave up 7 bases and J gave up 8 bases, with 21 bases separating them. Germline lookup yields CDR1 SQVTM and CDR2 ANQGSEA. Written as DNA, the CDR3 is TGCAGCGGCCTCGTCCGGGACGGGGGCGACACCATATATTTT. The encoded protein is CSGLVRDGGDTIYF.

The V call is TRBV20-1, the J call TRBJ1-2; 7 bases match TRBD1. Trimming took 3 bases from V and 0 from J; bases not matched to a gene: 7. Germline V gives CDR1 DFQATT, CDR2 SNEGSKA (reference sequence). This CDR3 comprises 15 residues. In DNA form, the CDR3 reads TGCAGTGCTAGTAGGGGGCCCCAAGCTAACTATGGCTACACCTTC. Its translation is CSASRGPQANYGYTF.

The rearrangement uses TRBV18 and TRBJ2-1; D call uncertain. CDR3 size: 16 residues. Trimming removed 4 bases from V and 0 bases from J, with 13 bases in between. CDR1 is KGHSH, CDR2 LQKENI, per germline. CDR3 nucleotides: TGTGCCAGCTCACTCGTTCAGATAAGCTCCTACAATGAGCAGTTCTTC. Protein product: CASSLVQISSYNEQFF.

The chain recombines TRBV6-5 with TRBJ1-6, with 11 positions matching TRBD1. With V trimmed by 6 bases and J by 7 bases, 5 bases remained unmatched. The CDR3 totals 15 residues. The V gene's germline CDR1 is MNHEY and CDR2 SVGAGI. The CDR3 bases are TGTGCCAGCAGGCGGGACAGGGGGGAGAATTCACCCCTCCACTTT. The encoded protein is CASRRDRGENSPLHF.

The chain uses TRBV2 and TRBJ1-4; 7 bases align to TRBD1. Unmatched junction bases numbered 9, after V lost 7 bases and J lost 4 bases. This CDR3 spans 15 amino acids. Germline V gene lookup returns CDR1 SNHLY and CDR2 FYNNEI. CDR3 sequence: CASTREGQSNEKLFF. CDR3 bases: TGTGCCAGCACTCGGGAGGGACAGAGTAATGAAAAACTGTTTTTT.

The rearrangement uses TRBV14 and TRBJ1-1; D is uncertain. Between the trimmed V and J ends, which lost 8 bases and 0 bases, there was a span of 13 bases. CDR3 length: 14 amino acids. Germline CDR1 is SGHDN and CDR2 is FVKESK. The CDR3 DNA follows: TGTGCCAGCGGACCACAGTCTCTGAACACTGAAGCTTTCTTT. This codes for CASGPQSLNTEAFF.

The J gene is TRBJ2-2, the V gene TRBV2; D is possibly TRBD2 (5 bases). Trimming shortened V by 6 bases and J by 4 bases, and 9 bases separated the two germline ends. CDR1 and CDR2 (germline): SNHLY, FYNNEI. The CDR3 loop spans 13 amino acids. CDR3 sequence reads: CASRREGTGELFF. CDR3 coding DNA: TGTGCCAGCAGGCGTGAGGGCACCGGGGAGCTGTTTTTT.

This chain uses TRBV4-2 with TRBJ2-3, with 10 positions matching TRBD2. Germline trimming cut 2 bases from V and 3 bases from J; bases unmatched to any gene: 5. CDR3 length: 16 amino acids. Germline CDR1 and CDR2: LGHNA and YNFKEQ. The CDR3 nucleotides read TGTGCCAGCAGCCAACGAGCGGGGGGGCCTACAGATACGCAGTATTTT. It codes for CASSQRAGGPTDTQYF.

CDR3 coding DNA: TGTGCCAGCAGAGGGACAGGGCACAATGAGCAGTTCTTC. As protein: CASRGTGHNEQFF. The chain combines TRBV2 with TRBJ2-1; 9 nucleotides agree with TRBD1. The V segment lost 6 bases and the J segment 5 bases; nucleotides outside the gene matches: 2. Germline V gene sequence: CDR1 SNHLY, CDR2 FYNNEI. This CDR3 spans 13 amino acids. Drawing the rest from reference TRBV2 and TRBJ2-1, the complete variable domain is EPEVTQTPSHQVTQMGQEVILRCVPISNHLYFYWYRQILGQKVEFLVSFYNNEISEKSEIFDDQFSVERPDGSNFTLKIRSTKLEDSAMYFCASRGTGHNEQFFGPGTRLTVL.

V and J are TRBV3-1 (or the pseudogene TRBV3-2) and TRBJ2-1; D is perhaps TRBD1 or TRBD2 (6 bases each). With 6 bases removed from V and 0 bases from J, the gap between germline ends came to 15 bases. CDR3 length equals 16 residues. Per the germline V gene, CDR1 is LGHDT and CDR2 is YNNKEL (reference sequence). CDR3: CASRSSGGSSYNEQFF. CDR3 sequence (DNA): TGTGCCAGCAGATCCTCCGGGGGCAGCTCCTACAATGAGCAGTTCTTC.

The chain joins TRBV28 to TRBJ1-6; a weak D match, TRBD1 (6 bases). Germline assignment: CDR1 MDHEN and CDR2 SYDVKM. This CDR3 comprises 14 residues. Trimming cost V 6 bases and J 9 bases, with 15 bases left between them. The CDR3 DNA reads TGTGCCAGCAGATCCACGGGGGCGCGTTCACCCCTCCACTTT. As protein: CASRSTGARSPLHF.

The rearrangement joins TRBV5-1 to TRBJ1-2; D may be TRBD1 (6 bases). Looked up from germline, CDR1 is SGHRS and CDR2 is YFSETQ. Trimming stripped 4 bases from V and 4 bases from J, with 14 bases between. This CDR3 spans 14 amino acids. The CDR3 spells CASSRTQGLYGYTF. CDR3 DNA: TGCGCCAGCAGCCGAACACAGGGCCTCTATGGCTACACCTTC.

The CDR3 is CSARVGGRVDTEAFF. The CDR3 DNA is TGCAGCGCCCGGGTCGGGGGGCGGGTAGACACTGAAGCTTTCTTT. J is TRBJ1-1 and V is TRBV29-1, with TRBD1 as a possible D gene (6 bases). The length of the CDR3 is 15 residues. The germline V gene encodes CDR1 SQVTM and CDR2 ANQGSEA. V lost 7 bases, J lost 3 bases, and 21 bases lay in between.

V gene TRBV5-1 combines with J gene TRBJ2-1; 9 bases align to TRBD2. V trimming: 1 base; J trimming: 7 bases; junction bases outside the gene matches: 9. Germline V CDR1 and CDR2: SGHRS, YFSETQ. The CDR3 totals 16 residues. CDR3 amino acids: CASSLRWPSGENEQFF. In DNA form, the CDR3 reads TGCGCCAGCAGCTTGAGATGGCCTAGCGGGGAGAATGAGCAGTTCTTC.

The chain has TRBV5-1 and TRBJ2-7, with a tentative D call TRBD1 (6 bases). CDR3 size: 14 residues. Germline CDR1 SGHRS, CDR2 YFSETQ. V shed 4 bases and J shed 1 base, with 12 bases lying between them. DNA for the CDR3: TGCGCCAGCAGCCCAGGGACAACTTCCTACGAGCAGTACTTC. Its protein product is CASSPGTTSYEQYF.